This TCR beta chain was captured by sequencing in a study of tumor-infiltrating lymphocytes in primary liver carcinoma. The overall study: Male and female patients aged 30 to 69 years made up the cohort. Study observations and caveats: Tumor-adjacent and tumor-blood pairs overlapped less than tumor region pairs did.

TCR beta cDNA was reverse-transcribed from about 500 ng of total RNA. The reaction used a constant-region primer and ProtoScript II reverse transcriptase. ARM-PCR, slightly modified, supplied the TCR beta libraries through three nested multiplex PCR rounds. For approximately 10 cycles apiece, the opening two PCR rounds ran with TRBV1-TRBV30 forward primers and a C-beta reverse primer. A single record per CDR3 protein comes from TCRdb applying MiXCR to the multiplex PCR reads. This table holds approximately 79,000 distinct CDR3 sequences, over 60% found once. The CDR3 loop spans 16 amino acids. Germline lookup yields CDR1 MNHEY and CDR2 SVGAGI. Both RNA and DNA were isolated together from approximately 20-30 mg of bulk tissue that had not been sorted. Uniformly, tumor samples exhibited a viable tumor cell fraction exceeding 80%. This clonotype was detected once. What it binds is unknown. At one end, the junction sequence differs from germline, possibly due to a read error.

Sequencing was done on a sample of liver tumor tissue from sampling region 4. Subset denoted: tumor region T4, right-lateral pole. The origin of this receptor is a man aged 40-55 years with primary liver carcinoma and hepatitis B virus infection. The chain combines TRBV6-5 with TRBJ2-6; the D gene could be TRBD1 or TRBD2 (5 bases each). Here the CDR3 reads CASSYLKGTGANVLTF. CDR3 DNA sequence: TGTGCCAGCAGTTACCTAAAGGGGACCGGGGCCAACGTCCTAACTTTC.